The 25 T cell receptor beta chains reported below all come from one sample, sequenced in a study of neoadjuvant anti-PD-1 for oral cavity cancer. Using immunoSEQ multiplex PCR, the repertoire was profiled, and TCRdb retains in-frame clones only, with some absent. The sample shows 7,000 to 8,000 clones, approximately 65% of them seen only once. Time point in this sample: after neoadjuvant nivolumab, at surgical resection. The sequencing used PBMCs, collected after nivolumab (anti-PD-1) treatment. Receptors originate from a person aged 40-85 years with oral cavity squamous cell carcinoma.

The V call is TRBV10-3, the J call TRBJ2-1, with 9 nucleotides matching TRBD2. This CDR3 is 12 amino acids long. The germline CDR1 and CDR2 sequences are ENHRY and SYGVKD. Losses at the gene ends were 11 bases for V and 8 bases for J; bases not matched to a gene: 7. This CDR3 is CAAGTSSDEQFF. In nucleotides, the CDR3 is TGTGCCGCCGGGACTAGCAGCGATGAGCAGTTCTTC.

This clone is judged medium-sized (0.01 to 0.1%). The chain joins TRBV5-4 to TRBJ2-5; 8 nucleotides align to TRBD2. Losses at the gene ends were 3 bases for V and 6 bases for J; bases not matched to a gene: 10. The germline CDR1 and CDR2 sequences are SGHNT and YYREEE (reference sequence). The CDR3 loop spans 15 amino acids. The CDR3 region is CASSSGLVGRQTQYF. The CDR3 DNA reads as TGTGCCAGCAGCTCGGGACTAGTAGGGAGACAGACCCAGTACTTC.

J is TRBJ2-2 and V is TRBV28; 9 bases agree with TRBD1. Germline V gene sequence: CDR1 MDHEN, CDR2 SYDVKM. The CDR3 is 16 residues long. The V segment lost 2 bases and the J segment 8 bases; nucleotides outside the gene matches: 9. The CDR3 DNA reads as TGTGCCAGCAGTTTAACTTATGGACAGGGGAGTGGGGAGCTGTTTTTT. Protein: CASSLTYGQGSGELFF.

The chain joins TRBV28 to TRBJ2-7; no firm D call. The CDR3 covers 14 residues. Trimming left V 6 bases short and J 0 bases short, with 12 bases between. In germline, CDR1 is MDHEN, CDR2 SYDVKM. The CDR3 loop is CASSPLRSSYEQYF. CDR3 DNA: TGTGCCAGCAGCCCCTTGAGGAGCTCCTACGAGCAGTACTTC.

The DNA for the CDR3 is TGTGCCAGCAGCGTAGATGTGGTCTCCTATGGCTACACCTTC. This encodes CASSVDVVSYGYTF. J is TRBJ1-2 and V is TRBV9; D not resolved. CDR3 length: 14 amino acids. V lost 0 bases, J lost 4 bases, and 10 bases lay in between. Germline CDR1 reads SGDLS; CDR2 reads YYNGEE.

This clone has a handful of counts. V is TRBV4-3 and J is TRBJ2-1; 9 bases map to TRBD1. CDR1 and CDR2 from the germline V gene are LGHNA and YSLEER. This CDR3 region has 16 residues. V lost 3 bases and J lost 1; bases outside the gene matches: 4. CDR3 sequence (DNA): TGCGCCAGCAGCCAGGAGGGACAGGGTTCCTACAATGAGCAGTTCTTC. It translates to CASSQEGQGSYNEQFF.

The chain joins TRBV12-5 to TRBJ1-2; 8 positions agree with TRBD1. The CDR3 consists of 12 residues. Germline V lookup: CDR1 LGHNT, CDR2 FRNRAP. Germline trimming cut 6 bases from V and 8 bases from J; bases unmatched to any gene: 5. CDR3 protein: CASGTGAGGYTF. The DNA of the CDR3 is TGTGCTAGTGGGACAGGGGCCGGGGGCTACACCTTC.

This chain connects TRBV9 to TRBJ1-1; TRBD1 agrees at 7 bases. The CDR3 has 14 residues. Trimming took 4 bases from V and 2 from J; bases not matched to a gene: 5. Looked up from germline, CDR1 is SGDLS and CDR2 is YYNGEE. The CDR3 region is CASSTGDVNTEAFF. CDR3 in DNA: TGTGCCAGCAGCACAGGGGACGTCAACACTGAAGCTTTCTTT.

V gene TRBV6-1 combines with J gene TRBJ1-2; possible D gene TRBD1, 5 bases. CDR1 and CDR2 from the germline V gene are MNHNS and SASEGT. V lost 2 bases and J 1 base, leaving 11 bases between the germline ends. This CDR3 spans 15 amino acids. CDR3 sequence reads: CASSEPGGVNYGYTF. CDR3 nucleotide sequence: TGTGCCAGCAGTGAACCGGGGGGGGTTAACTATGGCTACACCTTC.

This clone was found a few times. The chain recombines TRBV30 with TRBJ1-5; 9 bases line up with TRBD1. J was trimmed by 5 bases and V by 0 bases; bases with no gene match: 5. CDR1 is GTSNPN and CDR2 is SVGIG in the germline V gene (reference sequence). This CDR3 comprises 15 residues. The CDR3 loop reads CAWSVPGTGHQPQHF. In nucleotides, the CDR3 is TGTGCCTGGAGTGTACCTGGGACAGGGCATCAGCCCCAGCATTTT.

V usage is TRBV5-4 and J usage is TRBJ2-5; tentative D call: TRBD2 (6 bases). The germline V and J ends were trimmed by 0 bases and 2 bases, with 8 bases remaining between them. The CDR3 is 14 amino acids. Germline V lookup: CDR1 SGHNT, CDR2 YYREEE (reference sequence). CDR3 DNA sequence: TGTGCCAGCAGCTTGGCGGGAGTACAAGAGACCCAGTACTTC. Protein product: CASSLAGVQETQYF.

The rearrangement joins TRBV7-2 to TRBJ1-2, with unresolved D. CDR1 is SGHTA, CDR2 FQGNSA, per germline. The CDR3 covers 15 residues. V shed 5 bases and J shed 2 bases, with 15 bases lying between them. CDR3 sequence (DNA): TGTGCCAGCAGCCGACTTATAACGGACAACTATGGCTACACCTTC. Translation: CASSRLITDNYGYTF.

The rearrangement joins TRBV9 to TRBJ1-3; TRBD1 matches at 11 bases. Trimming at V came to 4 bases and at J to 4 bases, leaving 10 bases not matched to a gene. CDR1 is SGDLS and CDR2 is YYNGEE in the germline V gene. This CDR3 has 17 amino acids. The CDR3 DNA reads TGTGCCAGCAGCCCTGGACAGGGGGCGCAGGCCGGAAACACCATATATTTT. Protein: CASSPGQGAQAGNTIYF.

This clone was observed a few times. V is TRBV25-1 and J is TRBJ1-1, with D unresolved. The germline V gene has CDR1 MGHDK and CDR2 SYGVNS. The CDR3 covers 14 residues. V was cut by 6 bases and J by 5 bases, with 16 bases left in between. In DNA form, the CDR3 reads TGTGCCAGCAGCGACCCCCGGGATCCGACTGAAGCTTTCTTT. Translation gives CASSDPRDPTEAFF.

The CDR3 sequence is CASSLHSNQPQHF. CDR3 in DNA: TGTGCCAGCAGTTTACATAGCAATCAGCCCCAGCATTTT. The chain employs TRBV5-8 and TRBJ1-5; the D is unclear. Germline lookup yields CDR1 SGHTS and CDR2 YDEGEE. Trimming pared 5 bases from V and 0 bases from J, leaving 6 bases between. The CDR3 runs 13 residues.

This clone has a handful of counts. The V call is TRBV15, the J call TRBJ2-7, with D unclear. CDR3 length equals 14 residues. V shed 0 bases and J shed 2 bases, with 8 bases lying between them. Germline CDR1 LNHNV, CDR2 YYDKDF (reference sequence). CDR3 sequence reads: CATSRDLTAYEQYF. In DNA form, the CDR3 reads TGTGCCACCAGCAGAGATTTAACAGCCTACGAGCAGTACTTC.

This clone was found once. J is TRBJ2-7 and V is TRBV18, with 7 positions matching TRBD2. The CDR3 is 15 residues long. V shed 3 bases and J 3 bases; nucleotides not matched to a gene: 8. Germline V gene lookup returns CDR1 KGHSH and CDR2 LQKENI. The CDR3 region is CASSPSGALLYEQYF. CDR3 bases: TGTGCCAGCTCACCGAGCGGGGCCTTACTCTACGAGCAGTACTTC.

The chain links TRBV30 to TRBJ1-6; no clear D gene. The CDR3 extends over 14 amino acids. From germline, CDR1 is GTSNPN and CDR2 SVGIG (reference sequence). V was cut by 6 bases and J by 4 bases, with 13 bases left in between. CDR3: CACKPGKYNSPLHF. CDR3 in DNA: TGTGCCTGCAAACCGGGGAAGTATAATTCACCCCTCCACTTT.

The rearrangement joins TRBV11-2 to TRBJ2-3; 8 nucleotides match TRBD1. The V and J ends lost 0 bases and 2 bases, in that order; junction bases with no gene match: 4. The CDR3 spans 16 residues. Germline V gene sequence: CDR1 SGHAT, CDR2 FQNNGV. The CDR3 is CASSLDQGAITDTQYF. CDR3 in DNA: TGTGCCAGCAGCTTAGATCAGGGGGCGATCACAGATACGCAGTATTTT.

V usage is TRBV10-3 and J usage is TRBJ2-3; TRBD2 matches 7 bases. There are 16 residues in the CDR3. Trimming at V came to 3 bases and at J to 2 bases, leaving 8 bases not matched to a gene. Germline V gene data show CDR1 as ENHRY and CDR2 as SYGVKD. The CDR3 DNA follows: TGTGCCATCAGTGACCCGACTAGCAGATCCACAGATACGCAGTATTTT. Protein: CAISDPTSRSTDTQYF.

This chain uses TRBV30 with TRBJ1-6, with D unresolved. Trimming left V 3 bases short and J 6 bases short, with 6 bases between. In germline, CDR1 is GTSNPN, CDR2 SVGIG (reference sequence). CDR3 size: 12 residues. The CDR3 is CAWRVPNSPLHF. For the CDR3, the DNA is TGTGCCTGGAGGGTGCCTAATTCACCCCTCCACTTT.

The J gene is TRBJ2-6, the V gene TRBV9; D is ambiguous. The CDR3 covers 14 residues. Germline lookup yields CDR1 SGDLS and CDR2 YYNGEE. V lost 0 bases and J lost 4, with 5 bases in between. CDR3 bases: TGTGCCAGCAGCGTAGAAACCGGGGCCAACGTCCTGACTTTC. It codes for CASSVETGANVLTF. The full variable domain, with the rest looked up from reference TRBV9 and TRBJ2-6, is DSGVTQTPKHLITATGQRVTLRCSPRSGDLSVYWYQQSLDQGLQFLIQYYNGEERAKGNILERFSAQQFPDLHSELNLSSLELGDSALYFCASSVETGANVLTFGAGSRLTVL.

The V call is TRBV30, the J call TRBJ2-7; tentatively, D is TRBD1 (6 bases). Trimming left V 1 base short and J 0 bases short, with 16 bases between. This CDR3 is 16 amino acids long. CDR1 is GTSNPN, CDR2 SVGIG, per germline (reference sequence). The DNA for the CDR3 is TGTGCCTGGAGTGCCACAGGGCGAGGGGCCTCCTACGAGCAGTACTTC. Translated: CAWSATGRGASYEQYF.

The chain employs TRBV29-1 and TRBJ1-1; 8 bases map to TRBD1. Germline V gene lookup returns CDR1 SQVTM and CDR2 ANQGSEA. The CDR3 has 16 residues. The junction had 14 bases not matched to a gene; V was cut back by 4 bases and J by 4 bases. The chain's CDR3 is CSVAGWVSTGGTEAFF. The CDR3 coding sequence is TGCAGCGTTGCAGGGTGGGTTAGTACAGGGGGCACTGAAGCTTTCTTT.

The V call is TRBV9, the J call TRBJ1-2; a weak D match, TRBD1 (5 bases). V dropped 0 bases and J dropped 8 bases, with 14 bases sitting between them. CDR1 and CDR2 (germline): SGDLS, YYNGEE. This CDR3 comprises 14 residues. The CDR3 coding sequence is TGTGCCAGCAGCGTAGGAAGGGGCCTCTGGGGCTACACCTTC. Its protein product is CASSVGRGLWGYTF.